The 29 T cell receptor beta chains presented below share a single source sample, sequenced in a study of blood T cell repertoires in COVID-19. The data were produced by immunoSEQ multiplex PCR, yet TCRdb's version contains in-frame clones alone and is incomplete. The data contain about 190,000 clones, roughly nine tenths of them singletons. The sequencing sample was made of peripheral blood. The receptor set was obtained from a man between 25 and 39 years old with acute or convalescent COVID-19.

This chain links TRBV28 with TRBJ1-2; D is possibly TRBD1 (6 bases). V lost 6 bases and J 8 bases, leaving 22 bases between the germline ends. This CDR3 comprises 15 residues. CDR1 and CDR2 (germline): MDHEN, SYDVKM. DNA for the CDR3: TGTGCCAGCAGACCCCCGGGACATCCTCCGGGGGGCTACACCTTC. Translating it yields CASRPPGHPPGGYTF.

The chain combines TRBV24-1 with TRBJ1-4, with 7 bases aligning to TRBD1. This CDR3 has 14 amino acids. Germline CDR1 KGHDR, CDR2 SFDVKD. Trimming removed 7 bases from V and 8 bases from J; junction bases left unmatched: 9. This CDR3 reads CATRPTGTDEKLFF. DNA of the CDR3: TGTGCCACCAGGCCCACAGGGACAGACGAAAAACTGTTTTTT.

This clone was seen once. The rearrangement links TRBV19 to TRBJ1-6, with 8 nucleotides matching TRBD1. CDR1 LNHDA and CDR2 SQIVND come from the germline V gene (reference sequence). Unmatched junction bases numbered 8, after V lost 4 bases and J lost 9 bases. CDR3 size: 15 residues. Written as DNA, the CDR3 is TGTGCCAGTAGTACCCCAGGGGGCCATCTTTCACCCCTCCACTTT. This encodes CASSTPGGHLSPLHF.

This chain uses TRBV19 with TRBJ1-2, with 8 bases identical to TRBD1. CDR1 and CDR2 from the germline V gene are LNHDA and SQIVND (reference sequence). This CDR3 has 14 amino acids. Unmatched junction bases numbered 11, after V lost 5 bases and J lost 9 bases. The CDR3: CASSPTGVWGSYTF. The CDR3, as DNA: TGTGCCAGTAGTCCGACAGGGGTCTGGGGGAGCTACACCTTC.

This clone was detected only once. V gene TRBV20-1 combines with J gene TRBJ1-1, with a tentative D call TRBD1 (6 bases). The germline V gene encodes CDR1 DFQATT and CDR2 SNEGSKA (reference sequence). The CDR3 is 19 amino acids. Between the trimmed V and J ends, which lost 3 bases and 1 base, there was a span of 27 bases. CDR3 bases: TGCAGTGCTAGTGGAGGGACAAATCAACCACGTTTGTCGAACACTGAAGCTTTCTTT. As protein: CSASGGTNQPRLSNTEAFF.

CDR3 DNA: TGTGCCAGCAGCCAAGGCCTCAGGGGAGAAAACACTGAAGCTTTCTTT. Translating it yields CASSQGLRGENTEAFF. The genes are TRBV9 and TRBJ1-1; TRBD1 might be the D (6 bases). Trimming took off 4 bases at V and 2 bases at J, with 18 bases between the two ends. CDR1 and CDR2 from the germline V gene are SGDLS and YYNGEE. The CDR3 length is 16 residues.

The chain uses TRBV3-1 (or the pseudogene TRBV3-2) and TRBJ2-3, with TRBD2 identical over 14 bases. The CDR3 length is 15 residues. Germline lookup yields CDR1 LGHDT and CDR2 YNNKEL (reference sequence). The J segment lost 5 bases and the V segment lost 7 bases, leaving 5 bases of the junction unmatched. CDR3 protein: CASTGTSGSRDTQYF. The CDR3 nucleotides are TGTGCCAGCACTGGGACTAGCGGGAGTCGAGATACGCAGTATTTT.

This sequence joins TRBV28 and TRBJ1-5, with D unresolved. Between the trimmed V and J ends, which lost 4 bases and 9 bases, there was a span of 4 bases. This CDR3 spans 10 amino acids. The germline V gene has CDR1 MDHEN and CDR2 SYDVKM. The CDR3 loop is CASSSRPQHF. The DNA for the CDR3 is TGTGCCAGCAGTTCGCGGCCCCAGCATTTT.

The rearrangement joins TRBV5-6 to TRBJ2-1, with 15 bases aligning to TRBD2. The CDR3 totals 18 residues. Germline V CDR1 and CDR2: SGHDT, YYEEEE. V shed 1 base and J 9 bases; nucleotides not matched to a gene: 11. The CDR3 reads CASSLYRGTSGRPTEQFF. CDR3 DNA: TGTGCCAGCAGCTTGTATCGTGGGACTAGCGGGAGGCCCACTGAGCAGTTCTTC.

The CDR3 DNA follows: TGCGCCAGCAGCAGGGGACAGGGGGCTAATCAGCCCCAGCATTTT. This gives the protein CASSRGQGANQPQHF. V usage is TRBV4-1 and J usage is TRBJ1-5; 12 bases match TRBD1. In germline, CDR1 is MGHRA, CDR2 YSYEKL. CDR3 length: 15 residues. J was trimmed by 4 bases and V by 5 bases; bases with no gene match: 3.

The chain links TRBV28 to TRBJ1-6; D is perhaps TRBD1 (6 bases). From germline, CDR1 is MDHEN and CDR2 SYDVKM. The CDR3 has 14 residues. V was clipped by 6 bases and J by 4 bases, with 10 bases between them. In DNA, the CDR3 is TGTGCCAGCAGGACACAGGGTTATAATTCACCCCTCCACTTT. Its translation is CASRTQGYNSPLHF.

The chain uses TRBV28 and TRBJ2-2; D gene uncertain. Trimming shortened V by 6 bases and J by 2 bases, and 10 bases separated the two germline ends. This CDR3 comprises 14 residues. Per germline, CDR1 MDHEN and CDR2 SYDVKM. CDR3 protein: CASRTLGNTGELFF. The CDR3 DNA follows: TGTGCCAGCAGGACTCTAGGAAACACCGGGGAGCTGTTTTTT.

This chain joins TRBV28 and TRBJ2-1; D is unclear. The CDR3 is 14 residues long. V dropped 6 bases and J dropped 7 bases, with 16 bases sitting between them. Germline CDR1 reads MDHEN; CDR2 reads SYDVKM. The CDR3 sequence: CASRLVGSRNEQFF. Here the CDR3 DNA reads TGTGCCAGCAGGCTAGTTGGGTCGCGGAATGAGCAGTTCTTC.

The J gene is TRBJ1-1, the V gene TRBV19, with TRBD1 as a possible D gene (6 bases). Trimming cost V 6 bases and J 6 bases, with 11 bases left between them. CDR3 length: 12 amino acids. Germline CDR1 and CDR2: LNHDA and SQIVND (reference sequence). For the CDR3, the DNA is TGTGCCAGTAGACAGGGAACCGCTGAAGCTTTCTTT. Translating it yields CASRQGTAEAFF.

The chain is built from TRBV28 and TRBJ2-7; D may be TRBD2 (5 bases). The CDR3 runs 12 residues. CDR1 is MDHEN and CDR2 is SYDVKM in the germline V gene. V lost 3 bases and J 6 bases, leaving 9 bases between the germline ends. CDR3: CASSFYGIEQYF. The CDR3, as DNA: TGTGCCAGCAGTTTCTACGGGATCGAGCAGTACTTC.

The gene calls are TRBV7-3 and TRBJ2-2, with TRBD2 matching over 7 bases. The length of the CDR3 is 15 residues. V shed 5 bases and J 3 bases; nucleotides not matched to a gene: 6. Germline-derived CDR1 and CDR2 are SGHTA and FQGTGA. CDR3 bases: TGTGCCAGCAGCCCGACTAGCTTGCACACCGGGGAGCTGTTTTTT. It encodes CASSPTSLHTGELFF.

The chain's CDR3 is CASSVKNYGYTF. The CDR3 DNA is TGTGCCAGTAGTGTTAAAAACTATGGCTACACCTTC. The chain uses TRBV19 and TRBJ1-2; no clear D. CDR3 length equals 12 residues. CDR1 and CDR2 (germline): LNHDA, SQIVND (reference sequence). V was pared by 5 bases and J by 2 bases, with 6 bases between.

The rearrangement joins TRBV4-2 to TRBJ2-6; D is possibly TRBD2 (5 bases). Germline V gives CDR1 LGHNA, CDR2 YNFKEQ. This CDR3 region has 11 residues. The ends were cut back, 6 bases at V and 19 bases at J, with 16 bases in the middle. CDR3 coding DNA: TGTGCCAGCAGAGGTGGGGAGAGTTTAACTTTC. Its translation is CASRGGESLTF.

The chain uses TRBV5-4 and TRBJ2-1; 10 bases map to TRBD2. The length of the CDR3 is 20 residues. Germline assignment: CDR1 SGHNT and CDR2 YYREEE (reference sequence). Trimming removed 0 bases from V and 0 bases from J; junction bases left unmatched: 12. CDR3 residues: CASSLVLSSGSRGSYNEQFF. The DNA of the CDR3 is TGTGCCAGCAGCTTGGTACTCTCTAGCGGGAGTAGGGGCTCCTACAATGAGCAGTTCTTC.

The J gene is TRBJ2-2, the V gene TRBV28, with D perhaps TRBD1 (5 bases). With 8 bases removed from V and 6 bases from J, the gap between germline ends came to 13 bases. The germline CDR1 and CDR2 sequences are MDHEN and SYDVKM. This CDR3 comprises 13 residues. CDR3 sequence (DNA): TGTGCCAGCGGGGCACGATTGGCCGGGGAGCTGTTTTTT. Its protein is CASGARLAGELFF. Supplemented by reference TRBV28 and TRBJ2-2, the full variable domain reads DVKVTQSSRYLVKRTGEKVFLECVQDMDHENMFWYRQDPGLGLRLIYFSYDVKMKEKGDIPEGYSVSREKKERFSLILESASTNQTSMYLCASGARLAGELFFGEGSRLTVL.

CDR3 sequence: CASSLLAGTSTDTQYF. CDR3 sequence (DNA): TGCGCCAGCAGCTTATTAGCGGGTACTAGCACAGATACGCAGTATTTT. The V and J genes are TRBV5-1 and TRBJ2-3, with 7 bases lining up with TRBD2. V was pared by 2 bases and J by 0 bases, with 6 bases of the junction left unmatched. The germline gives CDR1 SGHRS, CDR2 YFSETQ. The CDR3 consists of 16 residues.

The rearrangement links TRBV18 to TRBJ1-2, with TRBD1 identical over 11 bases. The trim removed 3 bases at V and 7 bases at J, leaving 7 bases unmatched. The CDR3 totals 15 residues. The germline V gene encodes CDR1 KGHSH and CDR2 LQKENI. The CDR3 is CASSPTGTGGAGYTF. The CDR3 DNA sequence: TGTGCCAGCTCACCGACGGGGACAGGGGGGGCTGGCTACACCTTC.

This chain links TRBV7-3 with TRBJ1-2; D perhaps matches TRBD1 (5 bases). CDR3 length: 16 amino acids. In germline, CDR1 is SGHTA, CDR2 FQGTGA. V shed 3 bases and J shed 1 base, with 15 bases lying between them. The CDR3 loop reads CASSLIRGLVNYGYTF. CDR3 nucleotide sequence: TGTGCCAGCAGCTTGATACGGGGACTTGTTAACTATGGCTACACCTTC.

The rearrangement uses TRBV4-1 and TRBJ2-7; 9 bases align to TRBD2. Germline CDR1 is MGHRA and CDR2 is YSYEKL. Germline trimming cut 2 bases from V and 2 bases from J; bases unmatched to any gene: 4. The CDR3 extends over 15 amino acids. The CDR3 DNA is TGCGCCAGCAGCCAAAGAGCGGGGGGACCCTACGAGCAGTACTTC. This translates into CASSQRAGGPYEQYF.

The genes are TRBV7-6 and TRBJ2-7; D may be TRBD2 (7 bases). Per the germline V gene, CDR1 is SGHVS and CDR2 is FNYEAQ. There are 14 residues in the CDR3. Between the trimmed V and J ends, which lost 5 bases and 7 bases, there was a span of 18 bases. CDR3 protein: CASSQRGGGLEQYF. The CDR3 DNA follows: TGTGCCAGCAGCCAAAGGGGCGGGGGCTTAGAGCAGTACTTC.

As DNA, the CDR3 is TGCGCCAGCAGCTTTCGGGCGGGAGAGGTCCAAGAGACCCAGTACTTC. Protein: CASSFRAGEVQETQYF. The gene calls are TRBV5-1 and TRBJ2-5, with 7 nucleotides matching TRBD2. Germline CDR1 reads SGHRS; CDR2 reads YFSETQ. J was trimmed by 1 base and V by 2 bases; bases with no gene match: 8. This CDR3 comprises 16 residues.

The DNA for the CDR3 is TGTGCCAGTAGTACTAGCCTGAATGAGCAGTTCTTC. Its protein is CASSTSLNEQFF. The chain couples TRBV19 to TRBJ2-1; D may be TRBD2 (5 bases). This CDR3 is 12 amino acids long. CDR1 and CDR2 (germline): LNHDA, SQIVND (reference sequence). The germline V and J ends were trimmed by 4 bases and 7 bases, with 8 bases remaining between them.

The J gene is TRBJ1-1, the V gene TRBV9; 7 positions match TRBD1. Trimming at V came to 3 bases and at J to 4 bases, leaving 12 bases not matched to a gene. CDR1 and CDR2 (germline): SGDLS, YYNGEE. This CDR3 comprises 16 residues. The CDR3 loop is CASSAKGAGGPTEAFF. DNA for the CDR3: TGTGCCAGCAGCGCAAAGGGGGCAGGGGGGCCCACTGAAGCTTTCTTT.

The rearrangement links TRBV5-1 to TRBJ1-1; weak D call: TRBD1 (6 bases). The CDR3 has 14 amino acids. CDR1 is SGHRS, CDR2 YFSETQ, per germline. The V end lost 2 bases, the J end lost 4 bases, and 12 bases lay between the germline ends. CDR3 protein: CASSFGGRGTEAFF. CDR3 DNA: TGCGCCAGCAGCTTTGGGGGCAGGGGCACTGAAGCTTTCTTT.